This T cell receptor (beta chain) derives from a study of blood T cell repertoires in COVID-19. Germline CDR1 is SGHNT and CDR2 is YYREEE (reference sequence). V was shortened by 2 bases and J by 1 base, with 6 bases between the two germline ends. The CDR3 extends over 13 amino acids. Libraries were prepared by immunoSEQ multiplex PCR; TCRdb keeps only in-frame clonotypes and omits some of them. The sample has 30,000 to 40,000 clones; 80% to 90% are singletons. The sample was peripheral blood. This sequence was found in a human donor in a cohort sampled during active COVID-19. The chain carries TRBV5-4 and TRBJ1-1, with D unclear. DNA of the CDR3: TGTGCCAGCAGCTTTACTGGGAACACTGAAGCTTTCTTT. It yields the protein CASSFTGNTEAFF.